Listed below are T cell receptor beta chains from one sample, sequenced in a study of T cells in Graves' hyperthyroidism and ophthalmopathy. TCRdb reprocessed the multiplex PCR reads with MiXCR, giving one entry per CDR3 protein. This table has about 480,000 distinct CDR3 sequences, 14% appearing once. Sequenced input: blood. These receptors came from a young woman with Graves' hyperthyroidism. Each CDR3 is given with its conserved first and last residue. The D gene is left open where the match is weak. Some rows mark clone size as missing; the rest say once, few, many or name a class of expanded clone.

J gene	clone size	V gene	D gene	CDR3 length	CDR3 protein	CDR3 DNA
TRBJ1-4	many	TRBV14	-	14	CASSPRLTNEKLFF	TGTGCCAGCAGCCCGCGTCTAACTAATGAAAAACTGTTTTTT
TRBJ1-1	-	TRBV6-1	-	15	CASSEVRTMNTEAFF	TGTGCCAGCAGTGAGGTCCGGACCATGAACACTGAAGCTTTCTTT
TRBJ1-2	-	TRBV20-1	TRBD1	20	CSARDRRGRVDYATSYGYTF	TGCAGTGCTAGAGATCGTAGGGGGCGCGTGGATTACGCTACCTCCTATGGCTACACCTTC
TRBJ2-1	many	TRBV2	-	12	CASRGLANEQFF	TGTGCCAGCAGGGGGCTAGCGAATGAGCAGTTCTTC
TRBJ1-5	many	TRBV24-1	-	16	CATSGPGHGPTQPQHF	TGTGCCACCAGTGGCCCGGGACACGGTCCCACTCAGCCCCAGCATTTT
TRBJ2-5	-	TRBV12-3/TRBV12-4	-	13	CAGSRARRETQYF	TGTGCCGGCAGTCGCGCCCGTAGGGAGACCCAGTACTTC
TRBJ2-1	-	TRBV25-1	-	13	CASRSDVNNEQFF	TGTGCCAGCAGGTCCGACGTAAACAATGAGCAGTTCTTC
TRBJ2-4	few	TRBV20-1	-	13	CSARSGRIDIQYF	TGCAGTGCTAGAAGTGGGAGGATTGACATTCAGTACTTC
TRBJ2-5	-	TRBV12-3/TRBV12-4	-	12	CASSFLQETQYF	TGTGCCAGCAGTTTCCTCCAAGAGACCCAGTACTTC
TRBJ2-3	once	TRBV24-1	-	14	CATSGRESTDTQYF	TGTGCCACCAGTGGGCGGGAAAGCACAGATACGCAGTATTTT
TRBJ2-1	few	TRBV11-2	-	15	CASSYQSIPYNEQFF	TGTGCCAGCAGTTATCAGAGTATCCCATACAATGAGCAGTTCTTC
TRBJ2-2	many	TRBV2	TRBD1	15	CASGRDRLDTGELFF	TGTGCCAGCGGAAGGGACAGGCTTGACACCGGGGAGCTGTTTTTT
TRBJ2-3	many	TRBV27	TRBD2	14	CASSPRGGADTQYF	TGTGCCAGCAGTCCGCGCGGGGGAGCAGATACGCAGTATTTT
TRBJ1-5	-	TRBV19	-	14	CASNSIQGNQPQHF	TGTGCCAGTAACTCAATTCAGGGGAATCAGCCCCAGCATTTT
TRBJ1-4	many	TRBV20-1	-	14	CSARQGMSSGKLFF	TGCAGTGCTAGGCAGGGGATGTCTAGTGGAAAACTGTTTTTT
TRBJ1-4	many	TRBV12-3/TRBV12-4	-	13	CASSNTEGEKLFF	TGTGCCAGCAGTAACACAGAGGGGGAAAAACTGTTTTTT
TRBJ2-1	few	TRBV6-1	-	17	CASSDKSIALPYNEQFF	TGTGCCAGCAGTGATAAATCTATAGCCCTCCCCTACAATGAGCAGTTCTTC
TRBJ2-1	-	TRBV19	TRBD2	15	CASSITGLANNEQFF	TGTGCCAGTAGTATTACGGGACTAGCAAACAATGAGCAGTTCTTC
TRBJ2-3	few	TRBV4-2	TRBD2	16	CASSPVTSGRGDTQYF	TGTGCCAGCAGCCCCGTGACTAGCGGGAGGGGAGATACGCAGTATTTT
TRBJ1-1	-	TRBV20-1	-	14	CSARARTGNTEAFF	TGCAGTGCTAGAGCTCGGACGGGGAACACTGAAGCTTTCTTT
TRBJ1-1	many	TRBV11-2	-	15	CASSLVRSGNTEAFF	TGTGCCAGCAGCTTAGTGAGGAGTGGGAACACTGAAGCTTTCTTT
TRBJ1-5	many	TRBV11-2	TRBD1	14	CASSETGGRQPQHF	TGTGCCAGCAGCGAGACAGGGGGGCGTCAGCCCCAGCATTTT
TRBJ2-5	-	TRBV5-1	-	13	CASSFGLQGTQYF	TGCGCCAGCAGCTTCGGACTTCAAGGGACCCAGTACTTC
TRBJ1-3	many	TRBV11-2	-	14	CASRFGTSGNTIYF	TGTGCCAGCAGGTTCGGGACGTCTGGAAACACCATATATTTT
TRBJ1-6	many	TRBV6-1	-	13	CASRPKRSSPLHF	TGTGCCAGCAGGCCCAAAAGAAGTTCACCCCTCCACTTT
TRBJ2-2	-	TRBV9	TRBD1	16	CASSPRRTGDTGDLFF	TGTGCCAGCAGCCCACGACGGACAGGGGACACCGGGGACCTGTTTTTT
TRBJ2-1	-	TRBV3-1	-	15	CASSRVVAEYNEQFF	TGTGCCAGCAGCAGAGTGGTAGCGGAGTACAATGAGCAGTTCTTC
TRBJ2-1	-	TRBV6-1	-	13	CAGRDGGYNEQFF	TGTGCCGGAAGGGACGGAGGATACAATGAGCAGTTCTTC
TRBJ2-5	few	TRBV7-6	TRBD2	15	CASSMAGGSRETQYF	TGTGCCAGCAGCATGGCGGGAGGTTCTCGGGAGACCCAGTACTTC
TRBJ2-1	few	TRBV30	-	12	CAWRWGYNEQFF	TGTGCCTGGAGATGGGGGTACAATGAGCAGTTCTTC
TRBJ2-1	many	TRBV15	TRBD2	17	CATSSSSGRANVYEQFF	TGTGCCACCAGCAGTTCTAGCGGGAGGGCCAATGTCTATGAGCAGTTCTTC
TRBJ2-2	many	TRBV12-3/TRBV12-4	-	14	CASSPSRDPGELFF	TGTGCCAGCAGTCCCTCCCGGGACCCCGGGGAGCTGTTTTTT
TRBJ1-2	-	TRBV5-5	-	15	CASSLGGGANYGYTF	TGTGCCAGCAGCTTGGGTGGCGGGGCAAACTATGGCTACACCTTC
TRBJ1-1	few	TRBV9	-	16	CASSPLSDTRYTEAFF	TGTGCCAGCAGCCCCCTTAGCGATACAAGGTACACTGAAGCTTTCTTT
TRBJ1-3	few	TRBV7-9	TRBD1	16	CASSFQDRVIGNTIYF	TGTGCCAGCAGCTTTCAGGACAGGGTAATCGGAAACACCATATATTTT
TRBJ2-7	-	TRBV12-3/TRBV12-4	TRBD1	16	CASSPSSGTGFDEQYF	TGTGCCAGCAGCCCCTCTTCCGGGACAGGGTTTGACGAGCAGTACTTC
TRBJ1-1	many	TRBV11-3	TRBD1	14	CASSIRTGRGEAFF	TGTGCCAGCAGCATCCGGACAGGGCGGGGGGAAGCTTTCTTT
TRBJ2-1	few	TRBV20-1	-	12	CSADISPNEQFF	TGCAGTGCTGACATCTCCCCCAATGAGCAGTTCTTC
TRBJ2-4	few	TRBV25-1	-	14	CASSGDLAKNIQYF	TGTGCCAGCAGTGGGGATTTAGCCAAAAACATTCAGTACTTC
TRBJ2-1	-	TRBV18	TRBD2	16	CASSYLAGGPYNEQFF	TGTGCCAGCTCCTATCTAGCGGGAGGGCCCTACAATGAGCAGTTCTTC
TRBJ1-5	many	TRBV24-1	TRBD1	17	CATSDSGRGRSNQPQHF	TGTGCCACCAGTGATTCAGGCAGGGGGAGAAGCAATCAGCCCCAGCATTTT
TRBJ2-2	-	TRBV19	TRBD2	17	CASSRASGQRRTGELFF	TGTGCCAGTAGTAGGGCTAGCGGGCAACGGCGGACCGGGGAGCTGTTTTTT
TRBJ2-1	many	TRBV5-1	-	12	CASSFLSDEQFF	TGCGCCAGCAGCTTTCTGAGCGATGAGCAGTTCTTC
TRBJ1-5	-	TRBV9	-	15	CASSVGAGRSQPQHF	TGTGCCAGCAGCGTAGGGGCGGGAAGGAGCCAGCCCCAGCATTTT
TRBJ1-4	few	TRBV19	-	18	CASSIEPQTVQFYEKLFF	TGTGCCAGTAGTATAGAACCACAGACGGTGCAGTTCTATGAAAAACTGTTTTTT
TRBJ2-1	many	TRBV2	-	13	CATSAGAYNEQFF	TGTGCCACGAGCGCGGGGGCATACAATGAGCAGTTCTTC
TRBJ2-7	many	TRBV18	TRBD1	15	CASSPKGQGQGEQYF	TGTGCCAGCTCACCCAAGGGACAGGGACAAGGGGAGCAGTACTTC
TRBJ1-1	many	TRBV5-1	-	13	CASSLAGRAEAFF	TGCGCCAGCAGCTTGGCAGGGAGAGCTGAAGCTTTCTTT
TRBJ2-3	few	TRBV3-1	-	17	CASSQAALATSTDTQYF	TGTGCCAGCAGCCAAGCGGCTCTCGCGACTAGCACAGATACGCAGTATTTT
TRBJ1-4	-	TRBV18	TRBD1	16	CASSLDRGPTNEKLFF	TGTGCCAGCTCCCTCGACAGGGGCCCAACTAATGAAAAACTGTTTTTT
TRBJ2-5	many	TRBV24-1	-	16	CATSDRMEGQKETQYF	TGTGCCACCAGTGATCGGATGGAAGGGCAGAAAGAGACCCAGTACTTC